This passage covers 12 T cell receptor beta chains from one sample sequenced in a study of Ad26.COV2.S vaccination and SARS-CoV-2 variants. TCRdb's copy holds only in-frame clones and misses some; the assay was immunoSEQ multiplex PCR. Of 300,000 to 350,000 clones in the sample, 86% were seen once. Treatment of the sample: around 19 received Ad26.COV2.S at low or high dose, single or two shots; about 5 received placebo; per-sample allocation not given. Sampling was performed 63 days after the first vaccine or placebo injection. The material was peripheral blood, obtained in a trial of Ad26.COV2.S vaccine versus placebo. Every receptor here comes from a person aged 18-65 years who received the Ad26.COV2.S COVID-19 vaccine or a placebo.

This sequence joins TRBV7-9 and TRBJ2-7; no firm D call. The CDR3 contains 13 residues. Germline V gene lookup returns CDR1 SEHNR and CDR2 FQNEAQ (reference sequence). Trimming removed 4 bases at V and 1 base at J, with 8 bases between. CDR3 residues: CASSSSKSYEQYF. CDR3 coding DNA: TGTGCCAGCAGCTCAAGCAAATCCTACGAGCAGTACTTC.

The gene calls are TRBV29-1 and TRBJ1-1; D gene uncertain. Germline V gene data show CDR1 as SQVTM and CDR2 as ANQGSEA. This CDR3 is built from 12 residues. The V gene lost 1 base and the J gene lost 7 bases, with 10 bases spanning the gap. CDR3 nucleotide sequence: TGCAGCGTTGAAGTAGAGGGAATTGAAGCTTTCTTT. Protein: CSVEVEGIEAFF.

The J gene is TRBJ2-1, the V gene TRBV20-1; no clear D gene. Germline lookup yields CDR1 DFQATT and CDR2 SNEGSKA (reference sequence). With 5 bases removed from V and 7 bases from J, the gap between germline ends came to 9 bases. The CDR3 sequence is 11 residues long. The CDR3 is CSAQVRNEQFF. CDR3 coding DNA: TGCAGTGCTCAAGTGAGAAATGAGCAGTTCTTC.

The V gene is TRBV12-3 or TRBV12-4, the J gene TRBJ1-1; D uncertain. The CDR3 totals 12 residues. The ends were cut back, 8 bases at V and 1 base at J, with 8 bases in the middle. In DNA form, the CDR3 reads TGTGCCAGCTTCTTTCGGAACACTGAAGCTTTCTTT. It yields the protein CASFFRNTEAFF.

V usage is TRBV19 and J usage is TRBJ2-1; 9 positions match TRBD1. Germline V gene data show CDR1 as LNHDA and CDR2 as SQIVND (reference sequence). There are 17 residues in the CDR3. After removal of 5 bases from V and 4 bases from J, the junction contained 12 bases not matched to a gene. CDR3: CASSDLSRQGGYNEQFF. CDR3 DNA: TGTGCCAGTAGTGATCTATCCCGACAGGGGGGATACAATGAGCAGTTCTTC.

V and J are TRBV30 and TRBJ1-1; the D gene is possibly TRBD1 (6 bases). This CDR3 contains 11 residues. Trimming pared 3 bases from V and 11 bases from J, leaving 13 bases between. Germline CDR1 reads GTSNPN; CDR2 reads SVGIG (reference sequence). CDR3 coding DNA: TGTGCCTGGAGGGCAGGGGCTGTGGCTTTCTTT. It is translated as CAWRAGAVAFF.

The rearrangement links TRBV24-1 to TRBJ2-1; 8 bases fit TRBD2. After removal of 7 bases from V and 12 bases from J, the junction contained 4 bases not matched to a gene. The germline CDR1 and CDR2 sequences are KGHDR and SFDVKD. The CDR3 is 11 residues long. The CDR3 here is CATSGGGGQFF. The DNA for the CDR3 is TGTGCCACCAGCGGGGGGGGTGGGCAGTTCTTC.

The rearrangement joins TRBV6-5 to TRBJ2-7, with TRBD2 matching 10 bases. CDR3 length: 16 residues. CDR1 is MNHEY and CDR2 is SVGAGI in the germline V gene. Germline trimming cut 2 bases from V and 2 bases from J; bases unmatched to any gene: 6. CDR3: CASSYRSGRVPYEQYF. The CDR3 region has the DNA TGTGCCAGCAGTTACCGCAGCGGGAGGGTCCCCTACGAGCAGTACTTC.

The genes are TRBV2 and TRBJ2-5, with 8 positions matching TRBD1. This CDR3 comprises 15 residues. Looked up from germline, CDR1 is SNHLY and CDR2 is FYNNEI. V trimming: 6 bases; J trimming: 5 bases; junction bases outside the gene matches: 11. CDR3 nucleotides: TGTGCCAGCAGAATGCAGGGGGCAGGGAAGGAGACCCAGTACTTC. This sequence encodes CASRMQGAGKETQYF. Combining the CDR3 with reference TRBV2 and TRBJ2-5 gives the whole variable domain EPEVTQTPSHQVTQMGQEVILRCVPISNHLYFYWYRQILGQKVEFLVSFYNNEISEKSEIFDDQFSVERPDGSNFTLKIRSTKLEDSAMYFCASRMQGAGKETQYFGPGTRLLVL.

This clone was picked up a small number of times. The gene calls are TRBV6-5 and TRBJ1-4; D call uncertain. Per germline, CDR1 MNHEY and CDR2 SVGAGI. This CDR3 comprises 15 residues. V was cut by 5 bases and J by 5 bases, with 15 bases left in between. The CDR3 here is CASSRPGPGNEKLFF. The CDR3 DNA is TGTGCCAGCAGTCGCCCTGGGCCGGGAAATGAAAAACTGTTTTTT.

This rearrangement joins TRBV7-2 to TRBJ2-5, with 16 bases that match TRBD2. V dropped 4 bases and J dropped 2; count of bases not matched to a gene: 4. The CDR3 is made up of 17 amino acids. Germline loops: CDR1 SGHTA, CDR2 FQGNSA. CDR3 loop: CASSYLGLAGGQETQYF. Here the CDR3 DNA reads TGTGCCAGCAGCTATCTGGGACTAGCGGGGGGGCAAGAGACCCAGTACTTC.

The chain couples TRBV6-5 to TRBJ2-3, with D possibly being TRBD2 (6 bases). The V end lost 7 bases, the J end lost 1 base, and 9 bases lay between the germline ends. Germline V gives CDR1 MNHEY, CDR2 SVGAGI. The CDR3 runs 13 residues. Written as DNA, the CDR3 is TGTGCCAGCACGGCTAGCGGCACAGATACGCAGTATTTT. It specifies CASTASGTDTQYF.